This record covers a single T cell receptor (beta chain). As yet, its antigen is unknown. TCRdb's copy holds only in-frame clones and misses some; the assay was immunoSEQ multiplex PCR. Among roughly 93,000 clones listed, over 85% were seen once. The V end lost 0 bases, the J end lost 3 bases, and 8 bases lay between the germline ends. There are 14 residues in the CDR3. Germline loops: CDR1 LGHDT, CDR2 YNNKEL (reference sequence). The data were taken from a study of T cell responses to AZD1222 COVID-19 vaccine. Findings of the study overall: Of spike-specific TCRs, nearly half reportedly target regions left unmutated in variants.

The chain links TRBV3-1 (or the pseudogene TRBV3-2) to TRBJ1-2; D not certain. This clonotype was obtained from an adult in good health. The starting material was peripheral blood, obtained on day 0 of MenACWY control vaccination. The CDR3 sequence is CASSQEEGYYGYTF. The CDR3 DNA sequence: TGTGCCAGCAGCCAAGAAGAGGGCTACTATGGCTACACCTTC.